The 6 T cell receptor beta chains given below trace back to one sample, sequenced in a study of blood T cell repertoires in COVID-19. This table comes from immunoSEQ multiplex PCR, and its TCRdb copy is limited to in-frame clones, with some not included. The sample consists of 120,000 or so clones, 70% to 90% of them appearing once. The sequencing input was peripheral blood. The receptors were gathered from a man aged 35 to 55 with acute or convalescent COVID-19.

V is TRBV5-6 and J is TRBJ1-2; 9 bases are shared with TRBD1. V lost 3 bases and J lost 7; bases outside the gene matches: 4. This CDR3 spans 13 amino acids. Germline values: CDR1 SGHDT, CDR2 YYEEEE. The CDR3 DNA sequence: TGTGCCAGCAGCTCCACAGGGGGCATTGGCTACACCTTC. This translates into CASSSTGGIGYTF. The full variable domain, with the rest looked up from reference TRBV5-6 and TRBJ1-2, is DAGVTQSPTHLIKTRGQQVTLRCSPKSGHDTVSWYQQALGQGPQFIFQYYEEEERQRGNFPDRFSGHQFPNYSSELNVNALLLGDSALYLCASSSTGGIGYTFGSGTRLTVV.

The chain links TRBV7-9 to TRBJ2-3, with TRBD2 identical over 10 bases. Germline CDR1 reads SEHNR; CDR2 reads FQNEAQ (reference sequence). Trimming cost V 5 bases and J 6 bases; bases outside gene matches: 11. The CDR3 length is 16 residues. For the CDR3, the DNA is TGTGCCAGCAGCACAACGAGCGGGAGGGCCGTGGATACGCAGTATTTT. Its protein is CASSTTSGRAVDTQYF.

The V gene is TRBV5-8, the J gene TRBJ1-6, with no clear D. Germline V gives CDR1 SGHTS, CDR2 YDEGEE. CDR3 length equals 14 residues. Trimming stripped 3 bases from V and 7 bases from J, with 11 bases between. The CDR3 reads CASSYRGQNSPLHF. DNA of the CDR3: TGTGCCAGCAGCTATAGAGGGCAGAATTCACCCCTCCACTTT.

This clone has just one count. The chain links TRBV27 to TRBJ2-1; 8 nucleotides agree with TRBD1. With V trimmed by 6 bases and J by 2 bases, 0 bases remained unmatched. Germline lookup yields CDR1 MNHEY and CDR2 SMNVEV (reference sequence). This CDR3 is 13 amino acids long. CDR3: CASRTGAYNEQFF. CDR3 bases: TGTGCCAGCAGGACAGGGGCCTACAATGAGCAGTTCTTC.

This chain links TRBV11-2 with TRBJ1-4; D is possibly TRBD1 (6 bases). The CDR3 spans 16 residues. CDR1 is SGHAT, CDR2 FQNNGV, per germline. Trimming shortened V by 5 bases and J by 2 bases, and 15 bases separated the two germline ends. The CDR3 region has the DNA TGTGCCAGCAGCCGGAACACAGGGTCTACTAATGAAAAACTGTTTTTT. It codes for CASSRNTGSTNEKLFF.

The chain recombines TRBV6-6 with TRBJ2-5, with D possibly matching TRBD2 (6 bases). Trimming shortened V by 6 bases and J by 5 bases, and 22 bases separated the two germline ends. CDR3 length: 16 amino acids. Germline loops: CDR1 MNHNY, CDR2 SVGAGI (reference sequence). The CDR3 DNA sequence: TGTGCCAGCAGCCTGGGTCCCGGGGGAGCCGCGGAGACCCAGTACTTC. It encodes CASSLGPGGAAETQYF.